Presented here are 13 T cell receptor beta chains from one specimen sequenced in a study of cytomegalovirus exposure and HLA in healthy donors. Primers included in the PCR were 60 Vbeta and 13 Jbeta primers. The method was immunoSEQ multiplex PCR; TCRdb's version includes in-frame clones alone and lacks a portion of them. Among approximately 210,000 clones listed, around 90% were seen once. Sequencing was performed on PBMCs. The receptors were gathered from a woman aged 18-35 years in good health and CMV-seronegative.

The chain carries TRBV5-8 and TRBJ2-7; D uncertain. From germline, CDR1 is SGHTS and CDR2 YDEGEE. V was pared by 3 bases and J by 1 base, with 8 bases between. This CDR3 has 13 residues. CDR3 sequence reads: CASSSGWSYEQYF. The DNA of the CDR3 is TGTGCCAGCAGCTCAGGCTGGTCCTACGAGCAGTACTTC.

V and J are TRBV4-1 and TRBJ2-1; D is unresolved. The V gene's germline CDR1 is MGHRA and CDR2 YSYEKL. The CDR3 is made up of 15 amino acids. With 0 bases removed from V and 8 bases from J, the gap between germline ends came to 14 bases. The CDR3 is CASSQDKWLGDEQFF. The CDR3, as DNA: TGCGCCAGCAGCCAAGATAAGTGGTTGGGCGATGAGCAGTTCTTC.

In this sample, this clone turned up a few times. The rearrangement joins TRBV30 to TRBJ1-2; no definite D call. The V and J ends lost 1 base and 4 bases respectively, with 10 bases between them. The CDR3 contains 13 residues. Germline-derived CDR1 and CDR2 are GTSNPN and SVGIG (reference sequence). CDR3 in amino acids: CAWSAGSGYGYTF. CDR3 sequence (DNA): TGTGCCTGGAGTGCAGGCTCCGGCTATGGCTACACCTTC.

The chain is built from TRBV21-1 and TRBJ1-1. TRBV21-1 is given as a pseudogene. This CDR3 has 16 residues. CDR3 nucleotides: TGTGCCAGCAGCAAAGGGGGGGAGGGGCAGAACACTGAAGCTTTCTTT. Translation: CASSKGGEGQNTEAFF.

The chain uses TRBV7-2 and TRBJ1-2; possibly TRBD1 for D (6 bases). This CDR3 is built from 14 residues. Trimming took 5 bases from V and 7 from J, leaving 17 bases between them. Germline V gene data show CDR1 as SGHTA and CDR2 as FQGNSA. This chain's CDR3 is CASSPRGAFGGYTF. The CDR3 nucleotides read TGTGCCAGCAGCCCCCGGGGGGCATTCGGTGGCTACACCTTC.

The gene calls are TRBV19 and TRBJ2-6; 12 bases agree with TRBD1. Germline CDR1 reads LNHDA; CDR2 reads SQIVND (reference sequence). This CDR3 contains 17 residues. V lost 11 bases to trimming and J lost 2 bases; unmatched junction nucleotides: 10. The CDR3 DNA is TGTGCCTGCTCGAGAGGGACAGGGGGCGCTGGGGCCAACGTCCTGACTTTC. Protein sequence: CACSRGTGGAGANVLTF. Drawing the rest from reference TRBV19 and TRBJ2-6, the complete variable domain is DGGITQSPKYLFRKEGQNVTLSCEQNLNHDAMYWYRQDPGQGLRLIYYSQIVNDFQKGDIAEGYSVSREKKESFPLTVTSAQKNPTAFYLCACSRGTGGAGANVLTFGAGSRLTVL.

The CDR3 loop reads CASSHQAGGKGEQFF. CDR3 DNA: TGTGCCAGCAGCCATCAGGCAGGGGGTAAAGGTGAGCAGTTCTTC. The rearrangement uses TRBV4-2 and TRBJ2-1; 7 bases match TRBD1. CDR1 and CDR2 (germline): LGHNA, YNFKEQ. The CDR3 spans 15 residues. The V segment lost 3 bases and the J segment 9 bases; nucleotides outside the gene matches: 11.

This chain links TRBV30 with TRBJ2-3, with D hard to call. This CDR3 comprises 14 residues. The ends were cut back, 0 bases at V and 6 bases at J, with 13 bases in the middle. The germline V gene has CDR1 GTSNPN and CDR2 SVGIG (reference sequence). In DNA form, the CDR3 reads TGTGCCTGGAGTGTAAGTTTATTTCGGGATACGCAGTATTTT. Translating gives CAWSVSLFRDTQYF.

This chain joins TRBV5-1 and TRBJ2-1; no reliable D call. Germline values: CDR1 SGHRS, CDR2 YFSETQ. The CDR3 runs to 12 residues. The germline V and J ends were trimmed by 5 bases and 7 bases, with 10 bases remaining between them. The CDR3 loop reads CASRTGVNEQFF. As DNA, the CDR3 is TGCGCCAGCAGGACGGGTGTGAATGAGCAGTTCTTC.

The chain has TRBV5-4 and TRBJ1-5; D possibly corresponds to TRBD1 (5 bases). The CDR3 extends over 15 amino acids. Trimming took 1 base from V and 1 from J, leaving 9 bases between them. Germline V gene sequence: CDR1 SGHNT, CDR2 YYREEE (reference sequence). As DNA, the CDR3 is TGTGCCAGCAGCTTGTTCCCAGGGAGCAATCAGCCCCAGCATTTT. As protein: CASSLFPGSNQPQHF. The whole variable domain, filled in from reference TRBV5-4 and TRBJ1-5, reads ETGVTQSPTHLIKTRGQQVTLRCSSQSGHNTVSWYQQALGQGPQFIFQYYREEENGRGNFPPRFSGLQFPNYSSELNVNALELDDSALYLCASSLFPGSNQPQHFGDGTRLSIL.

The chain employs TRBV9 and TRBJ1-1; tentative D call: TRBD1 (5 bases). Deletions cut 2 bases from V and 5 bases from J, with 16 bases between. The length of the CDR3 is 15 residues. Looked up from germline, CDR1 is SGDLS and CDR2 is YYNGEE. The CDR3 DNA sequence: TGTGCCAGCAGCGTGGGATGGGGGGTGGCGACTGAAGCTTTCTTT. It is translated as CASSVGWGVATEAFF.

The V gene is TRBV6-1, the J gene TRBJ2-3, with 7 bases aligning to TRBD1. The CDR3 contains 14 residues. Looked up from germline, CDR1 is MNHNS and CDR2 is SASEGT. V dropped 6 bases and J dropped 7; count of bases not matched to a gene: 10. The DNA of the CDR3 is TGTGCCAGCAGGTCCCGGGACAGAGCGCATACGCAGTATTTT. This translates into CASRSRDRAHTQYF.

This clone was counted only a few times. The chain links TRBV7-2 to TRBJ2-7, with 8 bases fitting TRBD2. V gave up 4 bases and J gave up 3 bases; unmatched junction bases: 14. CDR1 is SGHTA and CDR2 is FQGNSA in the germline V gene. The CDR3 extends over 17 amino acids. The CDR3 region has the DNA TGTGCCAGCAGCTCAAACTTGGCGAGCGGGAGAAGCTACGAGCAGTACTTC. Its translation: CASSSNLASGRSYEQYF.